These 20 T cell receptor beta chains originate from one sample sequenced in a study of T cells expressing NK-cell markers (dated by TCRdb to the early 2020s). Libraries were made using 5' RACE. Sequenced on an Illumina HiSeq 2000. The reads went through TCRdb reprocessing, and each CDR3 protein sequence gets one entry with no DNA. The sample table records roughly 150,000 distinct CDR3 sequences. The leading ten clones occupy around 20% of the sample. Sequencing input: blood T cells: a sorted CD56 or NKG2C T cell subset, CD4+ or CD8+ T cells, or bulk PBMC T cells (not recorded which). These receptors were collected from a man aged 18 to 69 in good health.

The chain carries TRBV6-1 and TRBJ1-4; there is no DNA to check the TCRdb D call of TRBD1. The CDR3 extends over 13 amino acids. In germline, CDR1 is MNHNS, CDR2 SASEGT. The CDR3 here is CASRGQGVEKLFF.

The rearrangement links TRBV7-9 to TRBJ2-1; the D gene TCRdb calls, TRBD1, cannot be checked with no DNA. The germline V gene encodes CDR1 SEHNR and CDR2 FQNEAQ (reference sequence). CDR3 length: 15 residues. CDR3 in amino acids: CASSPQGNSYNEQFF.

The chain couples TRBV12-3 or TRBV12-4 to TRBJ2-2; TCRdb's D call of TRBD2 is untestable without DNA. The CDR3 is 14 residues long. CDR3 region: CASKLAGGPGELFF.

The CDR3 protein is CASSAVGRENQPQHF. This chain links TRBV2 with TRBJ1-5; TCRdb calls TRBD1, which cannot be checked without DNA. This CDR3 has 15 residues. Germline V gene sequence: CDR1 SNHLY, CDR2 FYNNEI.

This chain connects TRBV6-6 to TRBJ1-2; TCRdb's D call, TRBD1, is unchecked because there is no DNA. CDR1 and CDR2 from the germline V gene are MNHNY and SVGAGI (reference sequence). The CDR3 loop spans 12 amino acids. The CDR3 loop is CASSYSRGLETF.

This chain connects TRBV2 to TRBJ1-5. Germline-derived CDR1 and CDR2 are SNHLY and FYNNEI. This CDR3 region has 14 residues. The CDR3 loop is CASRVGSNNQPQHF.

The chain combines TRBV6-1 with TRBJ2-4; TCRdb outputs TRBD2, but without DNA this stays unchecked. CDR3 length: 15 amino acids. Germline CDR1 is MNHNS and CDR2 is SASEGT. CDR3 sequence reads: CASSPTDTGGNIQYF.

The genes are TRBV12-3 or TRBV12-4 and TRBJ2-1; the D gene TCRdb calls, TRBD1, cannot be checked with no DNA. The CDR3 consists of 14 residues. CDR3 protein: CAIRTGGTYNEQFF.

The chain employs TRBV6-2 or TRBV6-3 and TRBJ2-2. The germline gives CDR1 MNHEY, CDR2 SVGEGT. There are 14 residues in the CDR3. The CDR3 sequence is CASSYTRNTGELFF.

This chain uses TRBV6-1 with TRBJ1-2; TCRdb reports TRBD1, a call that lacks DNA to check it against. CDR1 MNHNS and CDR2 SASEGT come from the germline V gene. The CDR3 covers 15 residues. The CDR3 is CATSEGDRRSDGYTF.

The V and J genes are TRBV28 and TRBJ2-1. The germline V gene has CDR1 MDHEN and CDR2 SYDVKM. The CDR3 is made up of 18 amino acids. The CDR3 reads CASSFSSVERGAYNEQFF.

The chain has TRBV12-3 or TRBV12-4 and TRBJ2-5; lacking DNA, the TRBD2 call made by TCRdb goes unchecked. The CDR3 runs to 16 residues. The CDR3 region is CASSPTSGGAVETQYF.

The V call is TRBV19, the J call TRBJ2-5; TCRdb proposes TRBD2, but this gene call is untestable without DNA. Per the germline V gene, CDR1 is LNHDA and CDR2 is SQIVND (reference sequence). The CDR3 has 15 amino acids. CDR3 in amino acids: CASSKRASDQETQYF.

The gene calls are TRBV10-3 and TRBJ2-1; TCRdb returns TRBD2, unconfirmable since there is no DNA. The CDR3 is 17 residues long. Germline CDR1 ENHRY, CDR2 SYGVKD. The CDR3 spells CAISESRAGEVYNEQFF.

Here the CDR3 reads CASSFGGVLDTQYF. The chain employs TRBV7-2 and TRBJ2-3; TCRdb selects TRBD2, and the lack of DNA leaves this call unchecked. The CDR3 sequence is 14 residues long. The germline V gene encodes CDR1 SGHTA and CDR2 FQGNSA.

The genes are TRBV7-9 and TRBJ2-5. CDR1 and CDR2 from the germline V gene are SEHNR and FQNEAQ (reference sequence). The CDR3 contains 11 residues. The CDR3 loop reads CASSREETQYF. The full variable domain, completed using reference TRBV7-9 and TRBJ2-5, is DTGVSQNPRHKITKRGQNVTFRCDPISEHNRLYWYRQTLGQGPEFLTYFQNEAQLEKSRLLSDRFSAERPKGSFSTLEIQRTEQGDSAMYLCASSREETQYFGPGTRLLVL.

This chain uses TRBV2 with TRBJ2-2. In germline, CDR1 is SNHLY, CDR2 FYNNEI. The length of the CDR3 is 13 residues. The CDR3 here is CASSENQPGELFF.

The chain uses TRBV18 and TRBJ2-7; TCRdb's D call, TRBD1, is unchecked because there is no DNA. The CDR3 is made up of 16 amino acids. Germline V gene sequence: CDR1 KGHSH, CDR2 LQKENI. CDR3 sequence reads: CASSPRSGTGLYEQYF.

This rearrangement joins TRBV9 to TRBJ1-1; TCRdb indicates TRBD1, and absent DNA this call remains unverified. This CDR3 is built from 13 residues. Per germline, CDR1 SGDLS and CDR2 YYNGEE. CDR3 sequence reads: CASSPRGGTEAFF. Supplemented by reference TRBV9 and TRBJ1-1, the full variable domain reads DSGVTQTPKHLITATGQRVTLRCSPRSGDLSVYWYQQSLDQGLQFLIQYYNGEERAKGNILERFSAQQFPDLHSELNLSSLELGDSALYFCASSPRGGTEAFFGQGTRLTVV.

The V and J genes are TRBV2 and TRBJ2-3. This CDR3 is 16 amino acids long. Germline values: CDR1 SNHLY, CDR2 FYNNEI. The CDR3 protein is CASSVGVLSSTDTQYF.